This section outlines one T cell receptor beta chain sequence together with its context. The antigen it recognizes is unknown. The sample holds no much larger clone one base away, and base qualities are not on file. Libraries were prepared through the immunoSEQ multiplex PCR assay. For the multiplex PCR, a mixture combining 60 forward primers for TCR Vbeta segments and 13 reverse primers for TCR Jbeta segments was used. The CDR3 region of rearranged TCR beta genes was amplified from genomic DNA by a multiplex PCR assay. Amplified TCR beta libraries were sequenced as 87-base-pair reads on the Illumina HiSeq System. Processing in the source paper ran as follows. In a later analysis, tens of millions of unique TCR beta chains were counted across the approximately 670 repertoires, and around 10 million of these chains were shared by at least two donors. A nearest-neighbor algorithm error-corrected the raw reads and collapsed the reads into unique sequences, merging closely related sequences to remove PCR and sequencing errors. Alignment of CDR3 sequences to IMGT reference sequences was used to assign V, D and J gene segments. For a sequence to be retained, a match of at least six nucleotides was required to both a V gene segment and a J gene segment. Rearrangements were classified as productive when the CDR3 lacked stop codons and remained in frame with V and J, and all other rearrangements were classified as non-productive. Following IMGT convention, CDR3 was defined as the stretch from the second conserved V-encoded cysteine to the conserved J-encoded phenylalanine. The earlier analysis of 587 of the donors excluded sequences that lacked an unambiguous match to a single V gene segment. In an earlier analysis of about 590 of the donors, a V segment was called functional when productive rearrangements were above 56.7%, and segregating when the standard deviation between donors exceeded 5%. A statistical classification framework was built to diagnose cytomegalovirus status from the catalog of TCR beta chain sequences. V and J gene assignment, in a later analysis, came from comparing TCR nucleotide sequences with IMGT/GENE-DB human TR gene sequences. Using the TCRdist pipeline, a later analysis assigned CDR3 sequences along with most-parsimonious VDJ recombination scenarios. In a later analysis, every TCR beta chain was defined by the combination of its CDR3 amino acid sequence and its V-gene family, and reads without a unique V-gene family were dropped. A later analysis removed 500 to 600 highly shared, low-generation-probability nucleotide sequences to deal with suspected cross-contamination and a sequencing artifact. In a later analysis, a clonal expansion index for each public chain was calculated from normalized within-repertoire ranks of inferred template counts. In a later analysis, generation probabilities were computed using a VDJ recombination model fitted to out-of-frame rearrangements, and the results were checked against IGoR. A later analysis scored TCR-TCR, TCR-HLA and TCR-CMV co-occurrence with hypergeometric tests, applying a repertoire-size bias correction to TCR pairs. In a later analysis, false discovery rates were estimated by permuting HLA or CMV assignments 20 times. A later analysis grouped co-occurring TCRs with DBSCAN, adding TCRdist sequence similarity when clustering within HLA-allele-positive subsets. Repertoires with fewer than 30,000 or more than 120,000 public chains were left out of co-occurrence clustering, as were about 5 repertoires with anomalous nucleotide sharing. TCRdb took over this immuneACCESS table, retaining in-frame rearrangements with V and J assigned. Such tables are incomplete; in checked studies, under half of the missing clones stem from an unresolved V gene, and the remainder is unexplained. V, J and clone size are those of that table, while D and trimming were read from the DNA. For this sample there are around 110,000 clones; about 79% appear just once. The ten largest clones take up around 4.3% of the sample.

This sample is part of a study of cytomegalovirus exposure and HLA in healthy donors (dated 2017 in TCRdb). With respect to the entire study: In an earlier analysis of under 600 of the donors, around 300 Gb of sequence data and 100 million or so unique TCR beta sequences from 150 million to 200 million T cells were reported. Approximately 330 gigabases of sequencing data and 75 million to 85 million unique TCR sequences made up an early release that covered fewer than 650 HLA-typed donors. A separate validation cohort of about 110 different subjects was used in addition to the roughly 640-subject first cohort. Rather than drawing on any new phenotypic data, the later analysis identified candidate immune exposures from TCR beta sequences and the way those sequences occurred across donors. Donor age, sex, ethnicity and CMV serostatus were compiled alongside the repertoire data. In a later analysis, previously published TCR beta repertoires from some 640 donors were re-analyzed and high-resolution HLA genotyping was added so that TCR occurrence patterns could be studied. The genetic ancestry cluster associated with self-reported Caucasian donors included around 76% of the roughly 390 genotyped donors. The study combined high-throughput TCR immunosequencing, statistical association of individual TCRs with disease status, and machine learning to predict cytomegalovirus infection status. Four or five DR-DQ haplotypes were handled as single units for association and clustering because linkage in the cohort was strong. Genome-wide SNP genotypes for about three fifths of the 666 donors were used in a later genetic analysis, which treated that subset as a discovery cohort. The T cell repertoires of some 700 subjects were profiled by immunosequencing and related to cytomegalovirus serostatus. Typing coverage differed by locus: A, B, C, DRB1 and DQB1 were typed in roughly 620-630 donors, DQA1 in approximately 520, DPA1 in nearly 610, and DPB1 in just under 490. Both class I and class II loci were covered by HLA typing, at four-digit resolution. All discovery cohort repertoires had been generated on a single sequencing platform. Among 300 to 500 genotyped donors of the cohort, an average of roughly 230,000 unique TCR beta nucleotide sequences was sequenced per donor, of which about 20% were non-productive. An earlier analysis of around 580 of the donors used high-throughput TCR beta sequencing to judge whether each TCR beta V gene segment behaved as functional or pseudogenic. The study was designed to test whether signatures of past pathogen exposure could be identified by cataloging public T cell receptors. Overall study results and their limits: When HLA alleles, especially DR and DQ, strongly co-occurred, TCR associations were difficult to assign to individual alleles. HLA typing was unavailable for some donors at each locus, so association tests used only the typed subset. According to a later analysis, most CMV-associated TCR beta chains appeared to be HLA-restricted, and the HLA associations seemed to be driven largely by CMV exposure. Because counts were too low, about 15 rarely observed V segments, including chromosome 9 orphons, were left out of the earlier analysis of approximately 500 of the donors. A later analysis associated some 17,000 TCR beta sequences with specific HLA alleles at a false discovery rate of 0.05. A later genetic analysis associated a missense DCLRE1C variant with V-gene and J-gene trimming of TCR beta chains, and an independent cohort replicated the association. Compared with the approximately 700-donor mean, donors in an Asian-associated ancestry cluster had fewer N-insertions in productive TCRs, according to a later genetic analysis. According to the authors, the approach could potentially be generalized to other disease states and immunological phenotypes. The classifier was reported to diagnose cytomegalovirus status with high specificity and sensitivity in both the original cohort and the validation cohort. Broadly in line with IMGT annotations, most TCR beta V segments showed up in productive rearrangements about 87% or about 30% of the time in an earlier analysis of roughly 590 of the donors. Roughly uniform sequencing depth across donors was assumed in presence/absence analyses, although this assumption may not hold. Three of the identified cytomegalovirus-associated TCR beta chains were confirmed in vitro to be specific for cytomegalovirus antigens. The study listed approximately 150 TCR beta chains as associated with cytomegalovirus. A cluster of highly shared sequence variants was judged likely to be a technical artifact of the sequencing pipeline. A later analysis found that TCR association rates varied across HLA loci, with DRB1 alleles showing the most associated TCRs and HLA-C alleles the fewest. While some public TCRs were present in many individuals, most TCR sequences turned up only very rarely across donors. In a later analysis, several top co-occurrence clusters were reported to appear linked to parvovirus B19, influenza, CMV and Epstein-Barr virus. A further reported finding was that TCR beta sequences accurately predicted the HLA-A and HLA-B alleles for most subjects in the first cohort. For the cohort, immune exposure information was limited to CMV serostatus. Because the 87-base-pair reads could not distinguish some IMGT-functional V segments, including TRBV6-2 and TRBV6-3, those segments were excluded. This cohort had only TCR beta chains sequenced, and the lack of alpha or paired-chain data limited which features could be detected. Compared with equally common non-associated chains, HLA-associated TCR beta chains in a later analysis were more clonally expanded and had lower generation probabilities. Linkage disequilibrium might explain the correlated functional status among segregating V segments, but an unknown experimental factor could not be excluded.

CDR3 length: 15 amino acids, cysteine to phenylalanine. Here the CDR3 DNA is all that survives: 45 bases in frame from base 1. From the germline V gene (reference sequence), CDR1 is SEHNR and CDR2 is FQNEAQ. The junction carries 11 bases between V and J, which are trimmed by 5 bases and 1 base respectively. The cohort consisted of 666 healthy bone marrow donors. Cohort members were all nominally healthy when sampled, although unrecorded immune exposures were likely present. The donor was CMV seropositive and was included in the group of 270 or so seropositive cohort members. Every donor gave a peripheral blood sample, and the peripheral blood mononuclear cells from that sample were used for TCR beta sequencing. The Qiagen DNeasy Blood Extraction Kit was used to extract genomic DNA from the blood cell samples.

The source material was PBMCs. This clonotype was sampled from a man younger than 45 in good health and CMV-seropositive. Rearrangement joined TRBV7-9 to TRBJ1-4, with the D gene not confidently named. The bases are TGTGCCAGCAGCCTCGGAGGGCTAACTAATGAAAAACTGTTTTTT. This encodes CASSLGGLTNEKLFF.